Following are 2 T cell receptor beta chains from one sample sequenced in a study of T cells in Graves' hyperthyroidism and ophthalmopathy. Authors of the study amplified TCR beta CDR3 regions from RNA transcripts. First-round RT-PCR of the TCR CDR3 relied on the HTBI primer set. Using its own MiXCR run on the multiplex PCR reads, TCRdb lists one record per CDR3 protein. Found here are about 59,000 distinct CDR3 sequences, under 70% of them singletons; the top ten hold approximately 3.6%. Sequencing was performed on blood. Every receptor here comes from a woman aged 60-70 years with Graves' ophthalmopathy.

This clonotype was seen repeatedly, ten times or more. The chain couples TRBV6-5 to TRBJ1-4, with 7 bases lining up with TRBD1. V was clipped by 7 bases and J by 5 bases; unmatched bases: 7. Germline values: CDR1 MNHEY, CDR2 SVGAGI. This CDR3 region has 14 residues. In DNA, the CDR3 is TGTGCCAGCAAAGGCGGGACAGAGAATGAAAAACTGTTTTTT. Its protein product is CASKGGTENEKLFF.

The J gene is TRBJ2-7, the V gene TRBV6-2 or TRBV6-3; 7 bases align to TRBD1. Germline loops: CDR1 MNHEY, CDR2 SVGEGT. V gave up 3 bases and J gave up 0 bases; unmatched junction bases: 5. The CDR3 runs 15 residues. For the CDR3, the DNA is TGTGCCAGCAGTTATCCGGGACAGAGCTCCTACGAGCAGTACTTC. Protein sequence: CASSYPGQSSYEQYF.